These 10 T cell receptor beta chains came from one sample sequenced in a study of shared clonotypes between healthy human individuals. Generated by immunoSEQ multiplex PCR, the TCRdb table keeps only in-frame clones and is missing some. Of 2 million to 3 million clones listed, over 85% were seen once; the top ten hold 0.36%. Sequencing was carried out using naive CD4+ T cells from PBMCs. This sample's subset: CD45RA+ positively selected. The receptors here all came from a man in his late teens or twenties in good health. Some clones in this sample may be carry-over from other donors' samples.

The rearrangement joins TRBV14 to TRBJ2-6, with D possibly TRBD2 on 5 matching bases. This CDR3 contains 17 residues. Trimming shortened V by 4 bases and J by 2 bases, and 15 bases separated the two germline ends. In germline, CDR1 is SGHDN, CDR2 FVKESK. The chain's CDR3 is CASSPGGGGPGANVLTF. Here the CDR3 DNA reads TGTGCCAGCAGCCCAGGAGGAGGTGGTCCTGGGGCCAACGTCCTGACTTTC.

The J gene is TRBJ2-1, the V gene TRBV7-9, with 12 bases matching TRBD2. Germline CDR1 SEHNR, CDR2 FQNEAQ (reference sequence). The V and J ends lost 2 bases and 9 bases, in that order; junction bases with no gene match: 11. This CDR3 is 17 amino acids long. CDR3 loop: CASSLRLAGAGQGEQFF. The CDR3 coding sequence is TGTGCCAGCAGCTTAAGACTAGCGGGAGCGGGACAGGGTGAGCAGTTCTTC.

The V and J genes are TRBV29-1 and TRBJ2-1, with D unresolved. CDR3 length: 13 residues. CDR1 SQVTM and CDR2 ANQGSEA come from the germline V gene. V was pared by 5 bases and J by 8 bases, with 16 bases between. The CDR3 bases are TGCAGCGTTCAGGCTTCTCCCTGGGATGAGCAGTTCTTC. Translated, it gives CSVQASPWDEQFF.

J is TRBJ2-1 and V is TRBV6-5; 9 bases align to TRBD2. Germline V gives CDR1 MNHEY, CDR2 SVGAGI. CDR3 length: 15 residues. J lost 6 bases, V lost 7 bases, and 10 bases had no gene match. CDR3 DNA: TGTGCCAGCAAAAGAAGCGGGAGGTCTGTCAATGAGCAGTTCTTC. It encodes CASKRSGRSVNEQFF.

The J gene is TRBJ2-1, the V gene TRBV15; 7 bases fit TRBD2. Losses at the gene ends were 0 bases for V and 9 bases for J; bases not matched to a gene: 2. CDR1 and CDR2 (germline): LNHNV, YYDKDF (reference sequence). The CDR3 consists of 13 residues. For the CDR3, the DNA is TGTGCCACCAGCAGAGATCTAGCGGCTGAGCAGTTCTTC. This sequence encodes CATSRDLAAEQFF.

The V and J genes are TRBV18 and TRBJ2-7, with D perhaps TRBD1 or TRBD2 (6 bases each). Germline V gene data show CDR1 as KGHSH and CDR2 as LQKENI. The CDR3 runs 14 residues. The V gene lost 6 bases and the J gene lost 5 bases, with 17 bases spanning the gap. The CDR3 here is CASSGGAFPNEQYF. For the CDR3, the DNA is TGTGCCAGCTCGGGGGGCGCTTTTCCAAACGAGCAGTACTTC.

This chain connects TRBV6-6 to TRBJ2-1; D may match TRBD1 or TRBD2 (5 bases each). V was pared by 5 bases and J by 7 bases, with 15 bases between. Germline V gene sequence: CDR1 MNHNY, CDR2 SVGAGI (reference sequence). The CDR3 sequence is 14 residues long. The CDR3 region is CASSLLEGSNEQFF. As DNA, the CDR3 is TGTGCCAGCAGTCTGCTTGAGGGGTCGAATGAGCAGTTCTTC.

This clone was detected only once. The V gene is TRBV19, the J gene TRBJ2-5, with D maybe TRBD2 (5 bases). Germline V CDR1 and CDR2: LNHDA, SQIVND (reference sequence). V lost 5 bases, J lost 5 bases, and 12 bases lay in between. The CDR3 has 13 residues. As DNA, the CDR3 is TGTGCCAGTAGTCTTCGGACTGGGGAGACCCAGTACTTC. It specifies CASSLRTGETQYF.

This sequence joins TRBV15 and TRBJ2-5; 8 bases fit TRBD1. Germline CDR1 LNHNV, CDR2 YYDKDF (reference sequence). With V trimmed by 1 base and J by 2 bases, 3 bases remained unmatched. This CDR3 comprises 15 residues. The CDR3 here is CATSRGTGGQETQYF. The CDR3 bases are TGTGCCACCAGCAGAGGAACAGGGGGGCAAGAGACCCAGTACTTC.

As concerns this clone: An end of the junction differs from the germline gene, which may be a read error. This chain connects TRBV27 to TRBJ2-7; possible D gene TRBD2, 6 bases. CDR3 length equals 15 residues. Germline CDR1 MNHEY, CDR2 SMNVEV (reference sequence). The DNA for the CDR3 is TGTGCCAGCAGTGACTCGGGACTGACGTCCTGCGAGCAGTACTTC. Protein: CASSDSGLTSCEQYF.